The 5 T cell receptor beta chains reported below all come from one sample, sequenced in a study of blood T cell repertoires in COVID-19. Some clones are missing from TCRdb's copy, which holds only in-frame ones; the method was immunoSEQ multiplex PCR. Of a few hundred thousand clones detected, around 87% appear once; the ten largest clones hold 1.9%. Sequenced material: PBMCs or T cells enriched from blood (not recorded which). All receptors derive from a man aged 35-49 years in a cohort exposed to, infected with or recovered from COVID-19 (not recorded which).

V is TRBV27 and J is TRBJ2-7; TRBD1 matches at 7 bases. This CDR3 is built from 14 residues. V was pared by 4 bases and J by 5 bases, with 8 bases of the junction left unmatched. From germline, CDR1 is MNHEY and CDR2 SMNVEV (reference sequence). CDR3 in amino acids: CASSWSRGSDEQYF. In nucleotides, the CDR3 is TGTGCCAGCAGTTGGTCCAGGGGGAGCGACGAGCAGTACTTC.

The gene calls are TRBV9 and TRBJ2-5; 12 nucleotides match TRBD2. V trimming: 0 bases; J trimming: 4 bases; junction bases outside the gene matches: 4. The CDR3 totals 16 residues. The germline V gene encodes CDR1 SGDLS and CDR2 YYNGEE. As DNA, the CDR3 is TGTGCCAGCAGCGTAGGACTAGCGGGAGCCCCAGAGACCCAGTACTTC. Translated: CASSVGLAGAPETQYF.

This chain links TRBV5-1 with TRBJ2-2; D possibly corresponds to TRBD1 (7 bases). The ends were cut back, 0 bases at V and 4 bases at J, with 10 bases in the middle. The CDR3 is made up of 15 amino acids. Germline V CDR1 and CDR2: SGHRS, YFSETQ. CDR3 amino acids: CASSLVQGGTGELFF. DNA of the CDR3: TGCGCCAGCAGCTTGGTTCAGGGGGGCACCGGGGAGCTGTTTTTT. Complete variable domain (other parts from reference TRBV5-1 and TRBJ2-2): KAGVTQTPRYLIKTRGQQVTLSCSPISGHRSVSWYQQTPGQGLQFLFEYFSETQRNKGNFPGRFSGRQFSNSRSEMNVSTLELGDSALYLCASSLVQGGTGELFFGEGSRLTVL.

In nucleotides, the CDR3 is TGTGCCAGCAGCCCCACAAGACAGGGAGAGCAGTACTTC. It is translated as CASSPTRQGEQYF. The chain links TRBV12-3 or TRBV12-4 to TRBJ2-7, with 7 nucleotides matching TRBD1. This CDR3 has 13 amino acids. J gave up 7 bases and V 6 bases, and 9 bases lay outside the gene matches.

CDR3 nucleotides: TGTGCCAGCAGTTTATCAAGGGGGCATGGCTACACCTTC. This translates into CASSLSRGHGYTF. The V and J genes are TRBV27 and TRBJ1-2; 7 nucleotides match TRBD1. The CDR3 totals 13 residues. The V gene's germline CDR1 is MNHEY and CDR2 SMNVEV (reference sequence). The V gene end was trimmed by 0 bases and the J gene end by 6 bases; junction bases not matched to a gene: 1.